The 18 T cell receptor beta chains presented below share a single source sample, sequenced in a study of PD-1 blockade in classical Hodgkin lymphoma. Sequencing used immunoSEQ multiplex PCR; TCRdb keeps in-frame clones, though not all of them. The sample yields some 25,000 clones, more than 75% seen once. Each patient experienced a relapse that followed autologous stem cell transplantation, and brentuximab vedotin exposure varied. Sequenced here: peripheral blood mononuclear cells (PBMCs), sampled before the second cycle of nivolumab. Receptors were obtained from a human donor with classical Hodgkin lymphoma.

The gene calls are TRBV5-6 and TRBJ1-3; D is unresolved. V shed 2 bases and J shed 4 bases, with 10 bases lying between them. Per the germline V gene, CDR1 is SGHDT and CDR2 is YYEEEE. The CDR3 consists of 14 residues. The CDR3 is CASSLHRGGNTIYF. DNA of the CDR3: TGTGCCAGCAGCTTACACCGAGGCGGAAACACCATATATTTT.

The chain employs TRBV6-6 and TRBJ2-4; 7 bases match TRBD2. V trimming: 6 bases; J trimming: 6 bases; junction bases outside the gene matches: 14. The CDR3 sequence is 16 residues long. Germline CDR1 MNHNY, CDR2 SVGAGI (reference sequence). The CDR3 spells CASRITGEGPGNIQYF. CDR3 nucleotides: TGTGCCAGCAGAATAACCGGGGAGGGACCGGGAAACATTCAGTACTTC.

The V call is TRBV5-1, the J call TRBJ2-3; 9 bases are a match to TRBD2. The CDR3 consists of 17 residues. Germline V CDR1 and CDR2: SGHRS, YFSETQ. Unmatched junction bases numbered 7, after V lost 0 bases and J lost 2 bases. DNA of the CDR3: TGCGCCAGCAGCTTGGTATCAGCGGGGGGACTCACAGATACGCAGTATTTT. It specifies CASSLVSAGGLTDTQYF.

The chain couples TRBV6-5 to TRBJ2-7; D remains unclear. CDR1 is MNHEY, CDR2 SVGAGI, per germline. This CDR3 is 14 amino acids long. V was clipped by 2 bases and J by 0 bases, with 8 bases between them. The CDR3 DNA reads TGTGCCAGCAGTTACGAGACTCCCTCCTACGAGCAGTACTTC. Its translation: CASSYETPSYEQYF.

This clone occurred once. The chain employs TRBV2 and TRBJ1-4; D is undetermined. CDR1 and CDR2 (germline): SNHLY, FYNNEI. This CDR3 is built from 17 residues. With 7 bases removed from V and 7 bases from J, the gap between germline ends came to 25 bases. The CDR3 DNA sequence: TGTGCCAGCACCGAAACGGGCTCAGGAGGGTTTGGTGAAAAACTGTTTTTT. This translates into CASTETGSGGFGEKLFF.

This chain links TRBV12-5 with TRBJ1-4; TRBD1 aligns across 8 bases. Germline V gives CDR1 LGHNT, CDR2 FRNRAP. There are 16 residues in the CDR3. The V gene end was trimmed by 2 bases and the J gene end by 8 bases; junction bases not matched to a gene: 10. CDR3 coding DNA: TGTGCTAGTGGTTTGATCCCGGACAGGGCATACGAAAAACTGTTTTTT. It specifies CASGLIPDRAYEKLFF.

This rearrangement joins TRBV4-1 to TRBJ1-2; D possibly corresponds to TRBD1 (5 bases). The CDR3 has 13 amino acids. V dropped 5 bases and J dropped 5 bases, with 12 bases sitting between them. Germline loops: CDR1 MGHRA, CDR2 YSYEKL. CDR3 in amino acids: CASSAGRGYGYTF. The CDR3 nucleotides read TGCGCCAGCAGCGCGGGACGGGGATATGGCTACACCTTC.

This clone appeared a few times. J is TRBJ1-6 and V is TRBV7-8; D remains ambiguous. Trimming cost V 1 base and J 10 bases, with 14 bases left between them. This CDR3 has 15 amino acids. Germline loops: CDR1 SGHVS, CDR2 FQNEAQ. In DNA form, the CDR3 reads TGTGCCAGCAGCTTAGTTAGCCCCCGGCTCTCACCCCTCCACTTT. Translating gives CASSLVSPRLSPLHF.

This clone has more than one count but fewer than ten. This CDR3 is also generated by other DNA sequences in the sample. The CDR3 nucleotides read TGTGCCAGTAGTATCAGGACAGGGGCTAACTATGGCTACACCTTC. Translating it yields CASSIRTGANYGYTF. The chain links TRBV19 to TRBJ1-2, with 9 bases identical to TRBD1. The CDR3 has 15 residues. Germline V gene sequence: CDR1 LNHDA, CDR2 SQIVND (reference sequence). With V trimmed by 3 bases and J by 0 bases, 2 bases remained unmatched.

The rearrangement joins TRBV7-9 to TRBJ2-1; TRBD2 aligns across 7 bases. Germline V CDR1 and CDR2: SEHNR, FQNEAQ (reference sequence). V shed 5 bases and J 10 bases; nucleotides not matched to a gene: 5. The CDR3 contains 12 residues. The CDR3 region is CASSGLAEEQFF. In DNA form, the CDR3 reads TGTGCCAGCAGCGGGCTAGCGGAAGAGCAGTTCTTC.

The rearrangement links TRBV15 to TRBJ1-5; D possibly corresponds to TRBD1 (5 bases). This CDR3 contains 15 residues. The germline gives CDR1 LNHNV, CDR2 YYDKDF (reference sequence). Deletions cut 3 bases from V and 1 base from J, with 10 bases between. The CDR3 region is CATSSTRGSNQPQHF. The CDR3 DNA reads TGTGCCACCAGCAGTACGCGGGGGAGCAATCAGCCCCAGCATTTT.

The gene calls are TRBV7-9 and TRBJ1-2; D is ambiguous. The CDR3 spans 13 residues. V gave up 5 bases and J gave up 5 bases, with 12 bases separating them. The germline V gene encodes CDR1 SEHNR and CDR2 FQNEAQ (reference sequence). The CDR3, as DNA: TGTGCCAGCAGCAATAACAGTGTTTATGGCTACACCTTC. Its protein is CASSNNSVYGYTF.

The chain links TRBV5-5 to TRBJ1-1; D is ambiguous. Germline lookup yields CDR1 SGHKS and CDR2 YYEKEE (reference sequence). There are 13 residues in the CDR3. Trimming cost V 6 bases and J 4 bases, with 13 bases left between them. CDR3 loop: CASTMDVATEAFF. The CDR3 region has the DNA TGTGCCAGCACGATGGACGTCGCCACTGAAGCTTTCTTT.

This clone is deemed medium-sized. The V and J genes are TRBV2 and TRBJ1-2, with D possibly being TRBD1 (5 bases). Germline V gene sequence: CDR1 SNHLY, CDR2 FYNNEI. This CDR3 has 12 residues. Trimming cost V 7 bases and J 8 bases, with 14 bases left between them. The CDR3 loop is CASTIGDAGYTF. The CDR3 bases are TGTGCCAGCACGATAGGGGATGCGGGCTACACCTTC.

This clone was seen a few times. The V call is TRBV6-5, the J call TRBJ2-1, with unresolved D. The CDR3 consists of 12 residues. Trimming removed 0 bases from V and 15 bases from J, with 12 bases in between. Germline CDR1 reads MNHEY; CDR2 reads SVGAGI. In DNA, the CDR3 is TGTGCCAGCAGTTACTCCACCCAGGAGTGGTTCTTC. Its protein is CASSYSTQEWFF.

As DNA, the CDR3 is TGTGCCAGCTCACCCACAGGGTCGGAGACCCAGTACTTC. Translation: CASSPTGSETQYF. V is TRBV18 and J is TRBJ2-5, with D perhaps matching TRBD1 (6 bases). V was clipped by 3 bases and J by 5 bases, with 10 bases between them. The CDR3 totals 13 residues. Per the germline V gene, CDR1 is KGHSH and CDR2 is LQKENI.

The rearrangement uses TRBV7-9 and TRBJ2-5; perhaps TRBD2 as D (6 bases). The J call may be faulty, since TRBJ2-7 better matches the DNA end. From germline, CDR1 is SEHNR and CDR2 FQNEAQ (reference sequence). The CDR3 consists of 12 residues. The CDR3 sequence: CASSLDYYEQYF. The CDR3 nucleotides read TGTGCCAGCAGCCTGGACTACTACGAGCAGTACTTC.

This sequence joins TRBV9 and TRBJ2-2; a possible D gene is TRBD2 (5 bases). The CDR3 length is 15 residues. Trimming pared 0 bases from V and 5 bases from J, leaving 11 bases between. Germline CDR1 reads SGDLS; CDR2 reads YYNGEE. The CDR3 reads CASSVGGVGTGELFF. CDR3 DNA: TGTGCCAGCAGCGTAGGGGGAGTAGGAACCGGGGAGCTGTTTTTT.